This is a list of T cell receptor beta chains from one sample in a study of T cell changes during pregnancy in multiple sclerosis. Sequencing used immunoSEQ multiplex PCR; TCRdb keeps in-frame clones, though not all of them. This table has approximately 130,000 clones, about 95% appearing once. The sample was peripheral blood, taken after pregnancy. The receptors were sampled from a female donor with multiple sclerosis, enrolled in a pregnancy study. Each CDR3 is given with its conserved first and last residue. The order of the fields is D gene, J gene, clone size, V gene, CDR3 DNA, CDR3 protein. The D gene is left open where the match is weak. The size entry is marked missing in some rows and otherwise reads once, few, many or a size class.

d_call: -
j_call: TRBJ1-2
clone_size: -
v_call: TRBV7-3
cdr3_nt: TGTGCCAGCAGCTTCCCCCTCTACACCTTC
cdr3_aa: CASSFPLYTF

d_call: -
j_call: TRBJ2-3
clone_size: -
v_call: TRBV19
cdr3_nt: TGTGCCAGTAGTACAGGGGTGGGTCGAACAGATACGCAGTATTTT
cdr3_aa: CASSTGVGRTDTQYF

d_call: -
j_call: TRBJ2-5
clone_size: -
v_call: TRBV10-3
cdr3_nt: TGTGCCATCAGTGACTCGGCGGCCCAGTACTTC
cdr3_aa: CAISDSAAQYF

d_call: TRBD2
j_call: TRBJ2-7
clone_size: -
v_call: TRBV28
cdr3_nt: TGTGCCAGCAGCCCCGGGACTAGCGGGAGAGCGGTGTCCTACGAGCAGTACTTC
cdr3_aa: CASSPGTSGRAVSYEQYF

d_call: TRBD2
j_call: TRBJ2-1
clone_size: -
v_call: TRBV15
cdr3_nt: TGTGCCACCAGCAGAGATAGTAAGCGGGAGTTCGTTGAGCAGTTCTTC
cdr3_aa: CATSRDSKREFVEQFF

d_call: TRBD1
j_call: TRBJ1-2
clone_size: -
v_call: TRBV5-4
cdr3_nt: TGTGCCAGCAGCTTTACAGGGGGTGGAGGCTACACCTTC
cdr3_aa: CASSFTGGGGYTF

d_call: -
j_call: TRBJ2-7
clone_size: -
v_call: TRBV4-3
cdr3_nt: TGCGCCAGCAGCCTAACTCTGAGCATCTCGTACGAGCAGTACTTC
cdr3_aa: CASSLTLSISYEQYF

d_call: TRBD2
j_call: TRBJ2-2
clone_size: -
v_call: TRBV14
cdr3_nt: TGTGCCAGCAGCAGACTCGGACTAGCGGGACAAACCGGGGAGCTGTTTTTT
cdr3_aa: CASSRLGLAGQTGELFF

d_call: TRBD1
j_call: TRBJ1-5
clone_size: -
v_call: TRBV11-2
cdr3_nt: TGTGCCAGCAGCTCCCACGGACAGGGCGATCAGCCCCAGCATTTT
cdr3_aa: CASSSHGQGDQPQHF

d_call: -
j_call: TRBJ2-1
clone_size: -
v_call: TRBV11-2
cdr3_nt: TGTGCCAGCAGCGGCGGACAACCCGTTCTAGTCGTTGAGCAGTTCTTC
cdr3_aa: CASSGGQPVLVVEQFF

d_call: TRBD1
j_call: TRBJ1-1
clone_size: few
v_call: TRBV6-6
cdr3_nt: TGTGCCAGCAGTTACAAAGGACAGGGGGCACTGGCTTTCTTT
cdr3_aa: CASSYKGQGALAFF

d_call: -
j_call: TRBJ2-1
clone_size: -
v_call: TRBV25-1
cdr3_nt: TGTGCCAGCAGTGAATATGGCGGGGCAGGCTATGAGCAGTTCTTC
cdr3_aa: CASSEYGGAGYEQFF

d_call: TRBD2
j_call: TRBJ2-4
clone_size: -
v_call: TRBV11-3
cdr3_nt: TGTGCCAGCAGCTCAGAGAGCGGGAGAGCCAAAAACATTCAGTACTTC
cdr3_aa: CASSSESGRAKNIQYF

d_call: -
j_call: TRBJ2-1
clone_size: -
v_call: TRBV28
cdr3_nt: TGTGCCAGCCAGTCCTACAATGAGCAGTTCTTC
cdr3_aa: CASQSYNEQFF

d_call: -
j_call: TRBJ2-3
clone_size: -
v_call: TRBV19
cdr3_nt: TGTGCCAGTAGATCTTACGGGGAGAAGGATACGCAGTATTTT
cdr3_aa: CASRSYGEKDTQYF